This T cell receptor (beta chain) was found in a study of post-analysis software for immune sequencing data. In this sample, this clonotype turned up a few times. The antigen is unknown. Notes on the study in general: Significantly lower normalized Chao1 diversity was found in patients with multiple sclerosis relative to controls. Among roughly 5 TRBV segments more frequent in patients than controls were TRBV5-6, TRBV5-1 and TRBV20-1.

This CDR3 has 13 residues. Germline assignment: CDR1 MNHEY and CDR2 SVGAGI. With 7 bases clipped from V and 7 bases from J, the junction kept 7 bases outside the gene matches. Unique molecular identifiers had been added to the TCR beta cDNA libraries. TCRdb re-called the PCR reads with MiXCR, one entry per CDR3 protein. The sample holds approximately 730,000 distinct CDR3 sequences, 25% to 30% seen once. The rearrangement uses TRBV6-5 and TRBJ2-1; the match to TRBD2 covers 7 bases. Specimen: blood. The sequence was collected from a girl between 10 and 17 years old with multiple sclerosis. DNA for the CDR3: TGTGCCAGCACCCCAGCGGGAAGGAATGAGCAGTTCTTC. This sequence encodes CASTPAGRNEQFF.